This T cell receptor beta chain appears in the sequencing data of a study of beta chain features in type 1 diabetes. Investigators reverse transcribed all isolated RNA, so they sequenced expressed TCRB transcripts. Sequencing used immunoSEQ multiplex PCR; TCRdb keeps in-frame clones, though not all of them. Of fewer than 900,000 clones listed, roughly a sixth are singletons. Trimming removed 8 bases from V and 2 bases from J, with 7 bases in between. CDR1 is SQVTM and CDR2 is ANQGSEA in the germline V gene. There are 11 residues in the CDR3. This clone came up a few times. V usage is TRBV29-1 and J usage is TRBJ1-3; D not certain. Sequenced sample: naive CD4+ T cells from blood. This TCR derives from a woman aged 18 to 35 in good health. CDR3 protein: CSFRTGNTIYF. The CDR3 DNA reads TGCAGCTTTCGAACTGGAAACACCATATATTTT.